Listed here are 9 T cell receptor beta chains from one sample, sequenced in a study of T cell responses to AZD1222 COVID-19 vaccine. Assay: immunoSEQ multiplex PCR; the TCRdb copy retains only in-frame clones and omits some. The table records 90,000 to 150,000 clones, 80% to 90% of them present only once. The source material was peripheral blood, sampled 28 days after the second AZD1222 dose. The source is an adult who received the AZD1222 COVID-19 vaccine.

V is TRBV28 and J is TRBJ1-4; D remains ambiguous. The V and J ends lost 4 bases and 7 bases respectively, with 16 bases between them. From germline, CDR1 is MDHEN and CDR2 SYDVKM. This CDR3 has 15 amino acids. The CDR3 spells CASSSPSFKVEKLFF. The CDR3 coding sequence is TGTGCCAGCAGTTCTCCGAGCTTTAAGGTTGAAAAACTGTTTTTT.

V and J are TRBV2 and TRBJ1-5; D is ambiguous. With 7 bases removed from V and 0 bases from J, the gap between germline ends came to 13 bases. The CDR3 loop spans 15 amino acids. CDR1 is SNHLY, CDR2 FYNNEI, per germline. Written as DNA, the CDR3 is TGTGCCAGCAACTCCCCAGAAGATAGCAATCAGCCCCAGCATTTT. Translating it yields CASNSPEDSNQPQHF.

The rearrangement links TRBV11-1 to TRBJ2-7; D is undetermined. This CDR3 is built from 12 residues. Germline V gene sequence: CDR1 SGHAT, CDR2 FQDESV (reference sequence). Trimming shortened V by 5 bases and J by 1 base, and 6 bases separated the two germline ends. CDR3 nucleotide sequence: TGTGCCAGCAGCCCCACGTCCTACGAGCAGTACTTC. It yields the protein CASSPTSYEQYF.

V is TRBV27 and J is TRBJ2-1, with 8 bases fitting TRBD2. The CDR3 consists of 16 residues. Germline V gene sequence: CDR1 MNHEY, CDR2 SMNVEV (reference sequence). Trimming removed 7 bases from V and 2 bases from J; junction bases left unmatched: 10. The CDR3 DNA follows: TGTGCCAGCACCTTCTCGCGGGGGGAAGCCTACAATGAGCAGTTCTTC. Its translation is CASTFSRGEAYNEQFF.

The chain carries TRBV30 and TRBJ2-5; D perhaps matches TRBD2 (5 bases). CDR3 length: 15 residues. Germline V gene data show CDR1 as GTSNPN and CDR2 as SVGIG (reference sequence). V lost 2 bases and J 0 bases, leaving 13 bases between the germline ends. CDR3: CAWSTTGSNQETQYF. Written as DNA, the CDR3 is TGTGCCTGGAGTACTACGGGGTCTAACCAAGAGACCCAGTACTTC.

The genes are TRBV5-1 and TRBJ2-2; 7 bases agree with TRBD2. CDR1 is SGHRS, CDR2 YFSETQ, per germline. This CDR3 has 16 residues. J lost 4 bases, V lost 0 bases, and 6 bases had no gene match. CDR3 DNA: TGCGCCAGCAGCTTGGCGGCTAGCGGCCTCACCGGGGAGCTGTTTTTT. It translates to CASSLAASGLTGELFF. Looking up the rest from reference TRBV5-1 and TRBJ2-2 gives the full variable domain: KAGVTQTPRYLIKTRGQQVTLSCSPISGHRSVSWYQQTPGQGLQFLFEYFSETQRNKGNFPGRFSGRQFSNSRSEMNVSTLELGDSALYLCASSLAASGLTGELFFGEGSRLTVL.

V usage is TRBV3-1 (or the pseudogene TRBV3-2) and J usage is TRBJ2-1; 12 positions match TRBD2. The J segment lost 7 bases and the V segment lost 2 bases, leaving 9 bases of the junction unmatched. Germline lookup yields CDR1 LGHDT and CDR2 YNNKEL (reference sequence). The CDR3 is 17 amino acids. The CDR3 reads CASSQPSGGVRRNEQFF. In DNA, the CDR3 is TGTGCCAGCAGCCAACCTAGCGGGGGGGTGAGGAGGAATGAGCAGTTCTTC.

This sequence joins TRBV27 and TRBJ1-5; 8 nucleotides agree with TRBD1. The J segment lost 2 bases and the V segment lost 7 bases, leaving 10 bases of the junction unmatched. Germline assignment: CDR1 MNHEY and CDR2 SMNVEV (reference sequence). There are 16 residues in the CDR3. The CDR3 sequence: CASMALTTGGNQPQHF. CDR3 in DNA: TGTGCCAGCATGGCCCTCACGACAGGGGGCAATCAGCCCCAGCATTTT.

The V and J genes are TRBV28 and TRBJ2-5; 7 nucleotides agree with TRBD1. J gave up 1 base and V 4 bases, and 3 bases lay outside the gene matches. CDR1 is MDHEN and CDR2 is SYDVKM in the germline V gene. The CDR3 totals 14 residues. This CDR3 reads CASSSRTGQETQYF. The CDR3 DNA is TGTGCCAGCAGTTCCCGGACAGGCCAAGAGACCCAGTACTTC.